A selection of T cell receptor beta chains follows, all from one sample in a study of shared clonotypes between healthy human individuals. The data were produced by immunoSEQ multiplex PCR, yet TCRdb's version contains in-frame clones alone and is incomplete. The sample lists approximately 1,500,000 clones, around 98% occurring once. The specimen was naive CD4+ T cells sorted from blood. These receptors originate from a man younger than 40 in good health. Both conserved end residues are part of each CDR3. A D gene is named only where the DNA matches it firmly. The size field is filled for only some rows; it gives once, few, many or a size class.

abundance	v_gene	j_gene	len	d_gene	CDR3aa	CDR3nt
few	TRBV7-9	TRBJ1-4	15	TRBD1	CASSTQGGENEKLFF	TGTGCCAGCAGCACCCAGGGGGGGGAAAATGAAAAACTGTTTTTT
.	TRBV7-7	TRBJ2-2	16	TRBD2	CASSLGGASGIRELFF	TGTGCTAGCAGCTTAGGGGGAGCTAGCGGGATCAGGGAGCTGTTTTTT
.	TRBV5-4	TRBJ2-3	12	.	CASSLVADTQYF	TGTGCCAGCAGCTTGGTAGCAGATACGCAGTATTTT
.	TRBV7-8	TRBJ1-5	15	.	CASSPRVGGDQPQHF	TGTGCCAGCAGCCCGAGGGTAGGAGGGGATCAGCCCCAGCATTTT
.	TRBV15	TRBJ1-1	15	.	CATSRDGHFNTEAFF	TGTGCCACCAGCAGAGATGGGCATTTTAACACTGAAGCTTTCTTT
.	TRBV28	TRBJ2-7	13	TRBD1	CASEEGGRYEQYF	TGTGCCAGCGAAGAAGGGGGCCGCTACGAGCAGTACTTC
.	TRBV5-1	TRBJ2-2	15	.	CASSLALGNTGELFF	TGCGCCAGCAGCTTGGCCTTGGGGAACACCGGGGAGCTGTTTTTT
.	TRBV10-3	TRBJ1-1	14	.	CAIRETLGNTEAFF	TGTGCCATCAGGGAGACACTGGGGAACACTGAAGCTTTCTTT
.	TRBV29-1	TRBJ1-5	14	TRBD1	CSVRDRGGNQPQHF	TGCAGCGTACGTGACAGGGGAGGCAATCAGCCCCAGCATTTT
once	TRBV6-1	TRBJ2-7	17	.	CASSEEALSGRSYEQYF	TGTGCCAGCAGTGAAGAAGCTTTAAGCGGCCGCTCCTACGAGCAGTACTTC
.	TRBV7-2	TRBJ2-1	15	TRBD1	CASSLDGTAYNEQFF	TGTGCCAGCAGCTTAGATGGGACAGCCTACAATGAGCAGTTCTTC
.	TRBV18	TRBJ1-1	16	.	CASSPPRPGMNTEAFF	TGTGCCAGCTCACCACCTCGGCCGGGGATGAACACTGAAGCTTTCTTT
once	TRBV7-6	TRBJ2-7	15	.	CASSRGPGDSYEQYF	TGTGCCAGCAGCCGGGGGCCAGGGGATTCCTACGAGCAGTACTTC
.	TRBV9	TRBJ2-1	14	.	CASSVLSTGNEQFF	TGTGCCAGCAGCGTACTGAGTACAGGCAATGAGCAGTTCTTC
.	TRBV9	TRBJ2-7	16	.	CASSPQGQGTSYEQYF	TGTGCCAGCAGCCCCCAGGGTCAGGGAACCTCCTACGAGCAGTACTTC
.	TRBV7-9	TRBJ1-4	15	.	CASSPSGRVNEKLFF	TGTGCCAGCAGCCCGTCGGGCAGGGTAAATGAAAAACTGTTTTTT
.	TRBV10-3	TRBJ1-3	17	TRBD1	CAISDPRTGSSGNTIYF	TGTGCCATCAGTGACCCGCGGACAGGAAGCTCTGGAAACACCATATATTTT
.	TRBV7-9	TRBJ2-1	14	.	CASSVAISYNEQFF	TGTGCCAGCAGCGTAGCGATTTCCTACAATGAGCAGTTCTTC
.	TRBV19	TRBJ2-6	16	TRBD1	CASRGTAISGANVLTF	TGTGCCAGTAGGGGGACAGCCATCTCTGGGGCCAACGTCCTGACTTTC
once	TRBV9	TRBJ2-2	17	TRBD2	CASSVDGRSNTAGELFF	TGTGCCAGCAGCGTAGACGGGAGGTCGAACACGGCCGGGGAGCTGTTTTTT
.	TRBV11-1	TRBJ2-7	15	TRBD1	CASSLGQGASYEQYF	TGTGCCAGCAGCCTGGGACAGGGGGCGTCCTACGAGCAGTACTTC
.	TRBV5-6	TRBJ2-7	15	TRBD2	CASSLGWREWSEQYF	TGTGCCAGCAGCTTGGGATGGCGGGAGTGGTCCGAGCAGTACTTC
.	TRBV18	TRBJ2-6	17	.	CASSPTPSPTGANVLTF	TGTGCCAGCTCACCGACCCCGAGCCCCACTGGGGCCAACGTCCTGACTTTC
.	TRBV5-6	TRBJ2-7	14	.	CASSRGTASSPRNF	TGTGCCAGCAGCCGGGGGACAGCCAGTTCCCCTCGTAACTTC
.	TRBV28	TRBJ2-4	16	.	CASSLGTHIAKNIQYF	TGTGCCAGCAGTTTAGGGACACATATAGCCAAAAACATTCAGTACTTC
.	TRBV6-5	TRBJ1-1	15	.	CASSPPGRGNTEAFF	TGTGCCAGCAGCCCACCCGGCAGGGGAAACACTGAAGCTTTCTTT
once	TRBV19	TRBJ2-6	15	.	CASSTRISGANVLTF	TGTGCCAGTAGTACACGGATATCTGGGGCCAACGTCCTGACTTTC
once	TRBV5-1	TRBJ1-2	12	.	CASSSGGNGYTF	TGCGCCAGCAGCTCCGGGGGGAATGGCTACACCTTC
.	TRBV18	TRBJ2-7	13	.	CASSPPVRHEQYF	TGTGCCAGCTCACCACCGGTTCGGCACGAGCAGTACTTC
.	TRBV5-4	TRBJ2-7	16	.	CASPPRGRYYSYEQYF	TGTGCCAGCCCTCCTCGAGGGAGATATTACTCCTACGAGCAGTACTTC
.	TRBV5-1	TRBJ2-7	14	.	CASSLEQGSYEQYF	TGCGCCAGCAGCTTGGAGCAGGGCTCCTACGAGCAGTACTTC
.	TRBV28	TRBJ2-1	15	TRBD1	CATDRTPPLHNEQFF	TGTGCCACGGACAGGACACCACCCCTACACAATGAGCAGTTCTTC
.	TRBV6-5	TRBJ1-5	13	.	CASSLDRSQPQHF	TGTGCCAGCAGTTTGGACAGATCGCAGCCCCAGCATTTT
.	TRBV5-1	TRBJ2-5	15	TRBD2	CASSRPERDGRTQYF	TGCGCCAGCAGCCGGCCAGAGCGGGACGGTCGGACCCAGTACTTC
.	TRBV14	TRBJ2-5	15	TRBD1	CASSRGQGSGETQYF	TGTGCCAGCAGCCGAGGACAGGGGTCGGGGGAGACCCAGTACTTC
.	TRBV7-9	TRBJ2-7	15	.	CASSPTGTTAYEQYF	TGTGCCAGCAGCCCGACCGGGACAACCGCCTACGAGCAGTACTTC
.	TRBV6-5	TRBJ2-7	15	TRBD2	CASSDPLAGPYEQYF	TGTGCCAGCAGCGACCCACTAGCGGGGCCCTACGAGCAGTACTTC
once	TRBV2	TRBJ2-1	13	.	CASSEGPYNEQFF	TGTGCCAGCAGTGAAGGCCCATACAATGAGCAGTTCTTC
.	TRBV4-3	TRBJ2-6	14	.	CASSQDRGTNVLTF	TGCGCCAGCAGCCAAGATAGGGGTACCAACGTCCTGACTTTC
.	TRBV6-5	TRBJ1-5	13	.	CASRPGSNQPQHF	TGTGCCAGCCGGCCAGGCAGCAATCAGCCCCAGCATTTT
few	TRBV18	TRBJ1-5	14	.	CASSPGGSNQPQHF	TGTGCCAGCTCACCAGGGGGTAGCAATCAGCCCCAGCATTTT
.	TRBV5-1	TRBJ1-5	16	TRBD1	CASSLGEGAGNQPQHF	TGCGCCAGCAGCTTGGGAGAGGGGGCTGGCAATCAGCCCCAGCATTTT
.	TRBV27	TRBJ2-4	14	.	CASSSQASKNIQYF	TGTGCCAGCAGCTCCCAGGCTTCCAAAAACATTCAGTACTTC
once	TRBV7-9	TRBJ1-1	16	.	CASSLTPVRGADEAFF	TGTGCCAGCAGCTTAACCCCAGTAAGGGGCGCGGATGAAGCTTTCTTT
once	TRBV18	TRBJ1-5	16	.	CASSREGSLSNQPQHF	TGTGCCAGCTCACGAGAGGGCAGCCTAAGCAATCAGCCCCAGCATTTT
once	TRBV4-1	TRBJ2-2	16	TRBD1	CASSQMTGSYTGELFF	TGCGCCAGCAGCCAAATGACAGGGTCCTACACCGGGGAGCTGTTTTTT
.	TRBV7-9	TRBJ2-3	12	.	CASSLGVDTQYF	TGTGCCAGCAGCTTAGGGGTGGATACACAGTATTTT
once	TRBV7-2	TRBJ1-1	14	.	CASSLALRSTEAFF	TGTGCCAGCAGCTTAGCGCTCAGGAGTACTGAAGCTTTCTTT